The 9 T cell receptor beta chains given below trace back to one sample, sequenced in a study of PD-L1 blockade in urothelial cancer (dated by TCRdb to 2016 to 2017). Preparation of the library involved the immunoSEQ multiplex PCR assay. TCRdb limited this immuneACCESS table to in-frame rearrangements with V and J called. A share of clones is missing; checked studies link under half to unresolved V genes, and the rest is unexplained. The sample table records tens of thousands of clones; around 91% of these occur just once. Around 1.5% of the sample belongs to the ten largest clones. The sample's time point label, decoded: pretreatment peripheral blood. This specimen was PBMCs, taken around atezolizumab (anti-PD-L1) treatment. These TCRs come from a man in his 60s with urothelial cancer.

The chain combines TRBV5-8 with TRBJ2-5; 13 positions agree with TRBD2. The ends lost 4 bases at V and 5 bases at J; junction bases unmatched: 11. Germline loops: CDR1 SGHTS, CDR2 YDEGEE. The CDR3 contains 17 residues. Here the CDR3 reads CASSGGLAGVGKETQYF. The CDR3 DNA reads as TGTGCCAGCAGCGGTGGACTAGCGGGAGTCGGGAAGGAGACCCAGTACTTC.

The chain couples TRBV7-8 to TRBJ2-7; 9 bases align to TRBD1. CDR3 length equals 14 residues. Looked up from germline, CDR1 is SGHVS and CDR2 is FQNEAQ. J was trimmed by 5 bases and V by 3 bases; bases with no gene match: 5. CDR3 amino acids: CASSFTQGANEQYF. The DNA for the CDR3 is TGTGCCAGCAGCTTTACACAGGGGGCAAACGAGCAGTACTTC.

This clone showed up just once. The chain carries TRBV5-1 and TRBJ1-3; a weak D match, TRBD1 (6 bases). Trimming took off 4 bases at V and 6 bases at J, with 11 bases between the two ends. Germline V gene sequence: CDR1 SGHRS, CDR2 YFSETQ. The CDR3 loop spans 13 amino acids. DNA for the CDR3: TGCGCCAGCAGCGACGGGACACCAAACACCATATATTTT. It encodes CASSDGTPNTIYF.

This chain joins TRBV6-5 and TRBJ2-7; TRBD1 matches at 9 bases. The V segment lost 5 bases and the J segment 3 bases; nucleotides outside the gene matches: 5. The CDR3 loop spans 14 amino acids. Germline V lookup: CDR1 MNHEY, CDR2 SVGAGI. DNA for the CDR3: TGTGCCAGCAGTCGGGGACAGGGAGTCTACGAGCAGTACTTC. It yields the protein CASSRGQGVYEQYF.

This clone appeared a single time. The chain links TRBV5-1 to TRBJ2-5; 8 bases agree with TRBD2. V trimming: 0 bases; J trimming: 4 bases; junction bases outside the gene matches: 8. Germline V CDR1 and CDR2: SGHRS, YFSETQ. The CDR3 loop spans 16 amino acids. CDR3 loop: CASSLGSGRGTETQYF. DNA for the CDR3: TGCGCCAGCAGCTTGGGCAGCGGGAGAGGCACAGAGACCCAGTACTTC. The whole variable domain, filled in from reference TRBV5-1 and TRBJ2-5, reads KAGVTQTPRYLIKTRGQQVTLSCSPISGHRSVSWYQQTPGQGLQFLFEYFSETQRNKGNFPGRFSGRQFSNSRSEMNVSTLELGDSALYLCASSLGSGRGTETQYFGPGTRLLVL.

The V and J genes are TRBV2 and TRBJ2-5; D unclear. The CDR3 is 14 residues long. The V end lost 7 bases, the J end lost 5 bases, and 17 bases lay between the germline ends. Germline assignment: CDR1 SNHLY and CDR2 FYNNEI. The CDR3 DNA follows: TGTGCCAGCAACGCCCCACAGCCTGGGGAGACCCAGTACTTC. This gives the protein CASNAPQPGETQYF.

The gene calls are TRBV5-4 and TRBJ2-5, with 10 nucleotides matching TRBD2. This CDR3 has 15 residues. Germline-derived CDR1 and CDR2 are SGHNT and YYREEE (reference sequence). After removal of 4 bases from V and 4 bases from J, the junction contained 7 bases not matched to a gene. CDR3 region: CASSRTSGVAETQYF. The DNA for the CDR3 is TGTGCCAGCAGCCGTACTAGCGGGGTTGCAGAGACCCAGTACTTC. Supplemented by reference TRBV5-4 and TRBJ2-5, the full variable domain reads ETGVTQSPTHLIKTRGQQVTLRCSSQSGHNTVSWYQQALGQGPQFIFQYYREEENGRGNFPPRFSGLQFPNYSSELNVNALELDDSALYLCASSRTSGVAETQYFGPGTRLLVL.

This clone was picked up one time. The chain combines TRBV5-5 with TRBJ1-1; D possibly corresponds to TRBD1 (6 bases). Trimming took 4 bases from V and 2 from J, leaving 12 bases between them. The germline CDR1 and CDR2 sequences are SGHKS and YYEKEE (reference sequence). The CDR3 runs to 14 residues. The CDR3 region is CASSVLGGNTEAFF. For the CDR3, the DNA is TGTGCCAGCAGCGTTCTTGGGGGCAACACTGAAGCTTTCTTT.

The CDR3 DNA sequence: TGCGCCAGCAGCTTGGTTCCCGGTCAGCCCCAGCATTTT. Its protein is CASSLVPGQPQHF. The chain has TRBV5-1 and TRBJ1-5; D is unclear. The ends were cut back, 0 bases at V and 6 bases at J, with 7 bases in the middle. CDR1 is SGHRS and CDR2 is YFSETQ in the germline V gene. This CDR3 comprises 13 residues.